This TCR beta chain stems from a study of CDR3 diversity in severe acne. This CDR3 contains 16 residues. Germline CDR1 reads SGHDN; CDR2 reads FVKESK. V was pared by 4 bases and J by 4 bases, with 16 bases between. TCRdb called the PCR reads again in MiXCR, with one record for every CDR3 protein. The table has roughly 100,000 distinct CDR3 sequences, roughly half seen once. Material for sequencing was blood. This chain uses TRBV14 with TRBJ2-2, with D tentatively TRBD1 (6 bases). This TCR came from a male donor with acne. The CDR3 coding sequence is TGTGCCAGCAGCCGAAACCGCAGGGGAAGCACCGGGGAGCTGTTTTTT. The encoded protein is CASSRNRRGSTGELFF.